One sample yielded the 28 T cell receptor beta chains listed below, sequenced in a study of cytomegalovirus exposure and HLA in healthy donors. The PCR made use of 60 Vbeta and 13 Jbeta primers. The repertoire was sequenced with immunoSEQ multiplex PCR; TCRdb's copy has only in-frame clones and lacks some. The sample shows about 150,000 clones, just over 65% of them seen only once. The sequenced material came from PBMCs. The receptors come from a woman aged 55-70 years in good health and CMV-seronegative.

The V and J genes are TRBV7-2 and TRBJ2-7, with 12 bases identical to TRBD1. J gave up 7 bases and V 5 bases, and 12 bases lay outside the gene matches. CDR1 and CDR2 from the germline V gene are SGHTA and FQGNSA. The CDR3 totals 16 residues. CDR3 in DNA: TGTGCCAGCAGCCTAGAAGGGGGACAGGGGGCGCGGGAGCAGTACTTC. Translating gives CASSLEGGQGAREQYF.

The chain couples TRBV6-5 to TRBJ2-1, with D possibly TRBD2 on 6 matching bases. Trimming stripped 2 bases from V and 5 bases from J, with 13 bases between. The CDR3 spans 15 residues. Germline CDR1 is MNHEY and CDR2 is SVGAGI. The CDR3 region has the DNA TGTGCCAGCAGTTACCGACGGGCGGGAAACAATGAGCAGTTCTTC. This gives the protein CASSYRRAGNNEQFF.

V usage is TRBV4-2 and J usage is TRBJ2-1; TRBD2 agrees at 7 bases. The germline gives CDR1 LGHNA, CDR2 YNFKEQ. This CDR3 is built from 15 residues. V trimming: 4 bases; J trimming: 6 bases; junction bases outside the gene matches: 9. This chain's CDR3 is CASSRRGAGFNEQFF. In nucleotides, the CDR3 is TGTGCCAGCAGCCGGCGGGGAGCGGGGTTCAATGAGCAGTTCTTC.

This chain joins TRBV19 and TRBJ1-1, with a weak D call TRBD1 (6 bases). V shed 5 bases and J shed 1 base, with 14 bases lying between them. This CDR3 region has 15 residues. Germline values: CDR1 LNHDA, CDR2 SQIVND (reference sequence). The CDR3 nucleotides read TGTGCCAGTAGTTTACGGACAGTCCGGAACACTGAAGCTTTCTTT. Encoded protein: CASSLRTVRNTEAFF.

This chain uses TRBV6-1 with TRBJ2-1, with D possibly TRBD2 on 5 matching bases. CDR1 is MNHNS, CDR2 SASEGT, per germline. Trimming took 11 bases from V and 5 from J, leaving 22 bases between them. This CDR3 has 15 residues. Here the CDR3 DNA reads TGTGCCGCCCTACGTAGAGGGTCCCCCAACAATGAGCAGTTCTTC. This sequence encodes CAALRRGSPNNEQFF.

This clone was observed a few times. V is TRBV11-2 and J is TRBJ2-7, with 7 bases identical to TRBD2. This CDR3 is 13 amino acids long. Germline assignment: CDR1 SGHAT and CDR2 FQNNGV. V was pared by 2 bases and J by 8 bases, with 6 bases of the junction left unmatched. The CDR3 loop reads CASSLSASGQQYF. DNA of the CDR3: TGTGCCAGCAGCTTATCGGCTAGCGGTCAGCAGTACTTC.

The CDR3: CASSSGADRGGYTF. The CDR3, as DNA: TGTGCCAGCAGCTCTGGGGCGGACAGGGGTGGCTACACCTTC. The J gene is TRBJ1-2, the V gene TRBV13, with 9 bases matching TRBD1. The CDR3 has 14 residues. Germline V gene lookup returns CDR1 PRHDT and CDR2 FYEKMQ (reference sequence). Germline trimming cut 4 bases from V and 7 bases from J; bases unmatched to any gene: 7.

The chain carries TRBV6-6 and TRBJ1-5; no reliable D call. The CDR3 runs 14 residues. Trimming shortened V by 2 bases and J by 6 bases, and 11 bases separated the two germline ends. The V gene's germline CDR1 is MNHNY and CDR2 SVGAGI (reference sequence). The CDR3 loop is CASSYGTPGQPQHF. CDR3 DNA sequence: TGTGCCAGCAGTTACGGTACTCCCGGTCAGCCCCAGCATTTT.

Only a few counts were recorded for this clone. For the CDR3, the DNA is TGTGCCAGCAGCGTAGTGGGACAGGGGGCCTTGGGCTATGGCTACACCTTC. It codes for CASSVVGQGALGYGYTF. The chain couples TRBV9 to TRBJ1-2, with TRBD1 identical over 12 bases. In germline, CDR1 is SGDLS, CDR2 YYNGEE. This CDR3 region has 17 residues. The V and J ends lost 0 bases and 4 bases, in that order; junction bases with no gene match: 7.

This rearrangement joins TRBV10-3 to TRBJ1-2; D is ambiguous. The CDR3 is 16 residues long. Germline CDR1 is ENHRY and CDR2 is SYGVKD. V gave up 1 base and J gave up 8 bases, with 20 bases separating them. The DNA for the CDR3 is TGTGCCATCAGTGAGTTTGACCCCACGATCAGGATGGGCTACACCTTC. Its translation: CAISEFDPTIRMGYTF.

The chain uses TRBV29-1 and TRBJ2-7, with D possibly being TRBD1 (6 bases). CDR3 length: 14 amino acids. Germline assignment: CDR1 SQVTM and CDR2 ANQGSEA. Trimming pared 4 bases from V and 3 bases from J, leaving 16 bases between. CDR3 amino acids: CSVVVAGAVYEQYF. The CDR3 DNA reads as TGCAGCGTTGTAGTAGCAGGGGCCGTCTACGAGCAGTACTTC.

This clone has more than one count but fewer than ten. V and J are TRBV5-1 and TRBJ2-1; 7 nucleotides agree with TRBD2. Germline CDR1 reads SGHRS; CDR2 reads YFSETQ. Losses at the gene ends were 4 bases for V and 8 bases for J; bases not matched to a gene: 12. CDR3 length: 15 residues. CDR3 coding DNA: TGCGCCAGCAGCGTGGGGGATCGGGGAGGGGATGAGCAGTTCTTC. Translating it yields CASSVGDRGGDEQFF.

This clone was counted only a few times. This chain's CDR3 is CAISELADTEAFF. The CDR3 DNA is TGTGCCATCAGTGAGTTGGCTGACACTGAAGCTTTCTTT. V gene TRBV10-3 combines with J gene TRBJ1-1; D remains unclear. Trimming left V 1 base short and J 3 bases short, with 6 bases between. The CDR3 contains 13 residues. Germline values: CDR1 ENHRY, CDR2 SYGVKD.

This sequence joins TRBV6-4 and TRBJ2-3, with 9 bases lining up with TRBD1. Germline CDR1 is MRHNA and CDR2 is SNTAGT. The V gene end was trimmed by 6 bases and the J gene end by 5 bases; junction bases not matched to a gene: 6. The CDR3 runs 14 residues. DNA for the CDR3: TGTGCCAGCAGCCGGACAGGGGTCGGAGATACGCAGTATTTT. Protein: CASSRTGVGDTQYF.

In DNA form, the CDR3 reads TGCGCCAGCAGCCTAGCGGGAGACACCGGGGAGCTGTTTTTT. Translation: CASSLAGDTGELFF. The J gene is TRBJ2-2, the V gene TRBV5-1; 10 bases fit TRBD2. The CDR3 is 14 residues long. The V gene's germline CDR1 is SGHRS and CDR2 YFSETQ. The ends lost 4 bases at V and 3 bases at J; junction bases unmatched: 0.

The CDR3 sequence: CASRLVVDWTYEQYF. The CDR3 bases are TGTGCAAGTCGCTTAGTTGTGGACTGGACCTACGAGCAGTACTTC. The chain has TRBV12-2 and TRBJ2-7; the table gives TRBD2 as D, unverified against the DNA. TRBV12-2 is a known pseudogene. The CDR3 is 15 residues long.

The CDR3 protein is CAISDFGGNEQFF. For the CDR3, the DNA is TGTGCCATCAGTGACTTCGGCGGTAATGAGCAGTTCTTC. The rearrangement uses TRBV10-3 and TRBJ2-1; D is uncertain. The CDR3 loop spans 13 amino acids. Trimming shortened V by 3 bases and J by 7 bases, and 10 bases separated the two germline ends. In germline, CDR1 is ENHRY, CDR2 SYGVKD.

This clone was picked up a small number of times. The chain has TRBV6-1 and TRBJ1-4; a weak D match, TRBD1 (5 bases). The CDR3 covers 15 residues. V gave up 7 bases and J gave up 6 bases, with 18 bases separating them. Germline CDR1 and CDR2: MNHNS and SASEGT. Here the CDR3 DNA reads TGTGCCAGCATTGATAGTGGGGGAGGGGATGAAAAACTGTTTTTT. Amino acids: CASIDSGGGDEKLFF.

The chain recombines TRBV5-1 with TRBJ2-5, with D possibly TRBD2 on 6 matching bases. The tail of the sequence fits TRBJ2-7 better, so the J call may be wrong. CDR3 length: 14 residues. CDR1 is SGHRS, CDR2 YFSETQ, per germline. The CDR3 here is CASSPGTPSYEQYF. The CDR3 DNA sequence: TGCGCCAGCAGCCCCGGGACTCCCTCCTACGAGCAGTACTTC.

The gene calls are TRBV5-1 and TRBJ1-4; D not resolved. The germline V gene encodes CDR1 SGHRS and CDR2 YFSETQ. The CDR3 consists of 15 residues. Trimming took off 5 bases at V and 5 bases at J, with 16 bases between the two ends. The CDR3 here is CASRPSGKTNEKLFF. Here the CDR3 DNA reads TGCGCCAGCAGACCTTCAGGAAAAACGAATGAAAAACTGTTTTTT.

Only one count was recorded for this clone. The chain employs TRBV6-6 and TRBJ2-5; D not certain. Per germline, CDR1 MNHNY and CDR2 SVGAGI (reference sequence). V was shortened by 0 bases and J by 6 bases, with 17 bases between the two germline ends. The CDR3 spans 16 residues. The CDR3, as DNA: TGTGCCAGCAGTTACTCAGATGCCGACCGGAGACAGACCCAGTACTTC. Protein: CASSYSDADRRQTQYF.

The chain uses TRBV5-1 and TRBJ1-6; D is possibly TRBD1 (6 bases). V gave up 0 bases and J gave up 18 bases, with 22 bases separating them. The CDR3 has 15 residues. CDR1 SGHRS and CDR2 YFSETQ come from the germline V gene. This CDR3 reads CASSLAGPKGGRTHF. Here the CDR3 DNA reads TGCGCCAGCAGCTTGGCCGGGCCGAAGGGGGGGCGGACCCACTTT.

The chain uses TRBV5-6 and TRBJ2-3; 10 bases are a match to TRBD1. Germline trimming cut 4 bases from V and 2 bases from J; bases unmatched to any gene: 10. The CDR3 is made up of 17 amino acids. Germline CDR1 SGHDT, CDR2 YYEEEE. The CDR3 coding sequence is TGTGCCAGCAGCCCGCGTACGGGACAGGGGATCACAGATACGCAGTATTTT. This encodes CASSPRTGQGITDTQYF.

In this sample, this clone turned up a few times. The chain combines TRBV7-9 with TRBJ1-1; TRBD1 aligns across 9 bases. Germline loops: CDR1 SEHNR, CDR2 FQNEAQ (reference sequence). V lost 5 bases and J lost 4; bases outside the gene matches: 5. The CDR3 spans 14 residues. The CDR3 DNA reads TGTGCCAGCAGCATACAGGGGGCTGGCACTGAAGCTTTCTTT. Amino acid sequence: CASSIQGAGTEAFF.

About this clone: The CDR3 end shows no conserved phenylalanine or tryptophan, and so a read error is likely. This rearrangement joins TRBV5-8 to TRBJ1-1; D perhaps matches TRBD1 (6 bases). V dropped 4 bases and J dropped 5 bases, with 15 bases sitting between them. CDR1 SGHTS and CDR2 YDEGEE come from the germline V gene. The CDR3 totals 14 residues. The CDR3 bases are TGTGCCAGCAGCCTCCCAGGGGAGAGGACTGAAGCTTTCCTT. It translates to CASSLPGERTEAFL.

The chain employs TRBV7-3 and TRBJ1-1, with a tentative D call TRBD1 (5 bases). Germline V gene lookup returns CDR1 SGHTA and CDR2 FQGTGA. V lost 4 bases and J 4 bases, leaving 13 bases between the germline ends. CDR3 length equals 14 residues. CDR3 coding DNA: TGTGCCAGCAGCTGGGGGGGGTCAAGCACTGAAGCTTTCTTT. Amino acids: CASSWGGSSTEAFF.

V usage is TRBV2 and J usage is TRBJ2-7, with TRBD1 identical over 10 bases. V lost 8 bases and J lost 1; bases outside the gene matches: 5. The germline gives CDR1 SNHLY, CDR2 FYNNEI. The CDR3 length is 14 residues. Here the CDR3 reads CASEGTGVSYEQYF. The CDR3, as DNA: TGTGCCAGCGAAGGGACAGGGGTTTCCTACGAGCAGTACTTC.

The chain joins TRBV6-6 to TRBJ2-5; 7 positions agree with TRBD1. The CDR3 runs to 10 residues. The germline V gene encodes CDR1 MNHNY and CDR2 SVGAGI (reference sequence). In DNA, the CDR3 is TGTGCGACAGGGACCGAGACCCAGTACTTC. This gives the protein CATGTETQYF.